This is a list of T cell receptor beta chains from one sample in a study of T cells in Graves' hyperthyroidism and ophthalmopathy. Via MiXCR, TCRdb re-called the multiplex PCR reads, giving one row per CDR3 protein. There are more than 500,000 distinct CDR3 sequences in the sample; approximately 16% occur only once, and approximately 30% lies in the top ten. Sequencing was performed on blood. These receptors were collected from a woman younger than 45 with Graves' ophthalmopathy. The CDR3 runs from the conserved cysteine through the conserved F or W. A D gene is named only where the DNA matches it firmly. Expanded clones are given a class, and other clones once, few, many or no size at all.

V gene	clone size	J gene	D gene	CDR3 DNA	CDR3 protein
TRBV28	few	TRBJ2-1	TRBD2	TGTGCCAGCAGTCCCCACGTAGCGGGAGGGCCGGGTTTCAATGAGCAGTTCTTC	CASSPHVAGGPGFNEQFF
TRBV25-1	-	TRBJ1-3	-	TGTGCCAGCAGTTTGGGATATTGGGGAAACACCATATATTTT	CASSLGYWGNTIYF
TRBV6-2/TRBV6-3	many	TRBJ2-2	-	TGTGCCAGCAGTTACACCCTCCGGGACCCAACCCCTACGAACACCGGGGAGCTGTTTTTT	CASSYTLRDPTPTNTGELFF
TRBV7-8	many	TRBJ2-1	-	TGTGCCAGCAGCTTAGCCCTCAATGAGCAGTTCTTC	CASSLALNEQFF
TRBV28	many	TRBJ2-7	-	TGTGCCAGCAGTTCGGGGGCGTTCGAGCAGTACTTC	CASSSGAFEQYF
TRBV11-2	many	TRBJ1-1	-	TGTGCCAGCAGCTTAGAGGGAGGGCACACTGAAGCTTTCTTT	CASSLEGGHTEAFF
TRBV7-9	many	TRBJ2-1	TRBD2	TGTGCCAGCAGCACAAGACTAGCGGACCGTGAGCAGTTCTTC	CASSTRLADREQFF
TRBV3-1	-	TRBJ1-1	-	TGTGCCAGCAGCCAGGGACGCGGCACTGAAGCTTTCTTT	CASSQGRGTEAFF
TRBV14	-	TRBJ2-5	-	TGTGCCAGCAGCCAAGTATCAGGGCAGGTGGAGTACTTC	CASSQVSGQVEYF
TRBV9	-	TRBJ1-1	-	TGTGCCAGCAGCGTATATGGGGGCGACACTGAAGCTTTCTTT	CASSVYGGDTEAFF
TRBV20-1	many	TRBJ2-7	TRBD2	TGCAGTGCTAGAGATCCGGGAGGGCCCTACGAGCAGTACTTC	CSARDPGGPYEQYF
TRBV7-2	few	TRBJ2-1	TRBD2	TGTGCCAGCACATTTGTCGCTAGCGGGAGATGGGAGCAGTTCTTC	CASTFVASGRWEQFF
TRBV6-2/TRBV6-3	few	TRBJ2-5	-	TGTGCCAGCAGTTCCTCGGGACTCGAAGAAGTAGAGACCCAGTACTTC	CASSSSGLEEVETQYF
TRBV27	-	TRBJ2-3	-	TGTGCCAGCAGTTTAACAGGCATATCCACAGATACGCAGTATTTT	CASSLTGISTDTQYF
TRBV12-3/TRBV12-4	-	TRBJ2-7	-	TGTGCCAGCAGTCCCTCTAGGAGACTTAGCTCCCACGAGCAGTACTTC	CASSPSRRLSSHEQYF
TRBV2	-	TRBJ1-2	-	TGTGCCAGCAGTGGGGCAGCTTACGGCTACACCTTC	CASSGAAYGYTF
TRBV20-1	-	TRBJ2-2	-	TGCAGTGCTAGAGATCGGAGGGCGATCACCGGGGAGCTGTTTTTT	CSARDRRAITGELFF
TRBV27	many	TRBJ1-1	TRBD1	TGTGCCAGCAGTTTCTGGACAGGGTTGGACACTGAAGCTTTCTTT	CASSFWTGLDTEAFF
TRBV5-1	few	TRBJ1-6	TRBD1	TGCGCCAGCAGCCCGGGACAGGGCAGGAATAATTCACCCCTCCACTTT	CASSPGQGRNNSPLHF
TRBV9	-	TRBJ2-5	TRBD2	TGTGCCAGCAGCGTAGGGGAGGGTCTAGGAGAGACCCAGTACTTC	CASSVGEGLGETQYF
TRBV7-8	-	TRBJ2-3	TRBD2	TGTGCCAGCAGCTCGACCCGACTAGCGGGGTACACAGATACGCAGTATTTT	CASSSTRLAGYTDTQYF
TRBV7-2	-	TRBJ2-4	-	TGTGCCAGCAGCTTAGATCTGCTAAACATTCAGTACTTC	CASSLDLLNIQYF
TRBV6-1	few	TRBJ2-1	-	TGTGCCGGGACGAAGGACAGCGGAGACAATGAGCAGTTCTTC	CAGTKDSGDNEQFF
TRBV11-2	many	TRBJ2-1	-	TGTGCCAGCAGCGCTAACCCGAGCTCCTACAATGAGCAGTTCTTC	CASSANPSSYNEQFF
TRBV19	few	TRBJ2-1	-	TGTGCCAGTAGAGACGGGTTTGAGCAGTTCTTC	CASRDGFEQFF
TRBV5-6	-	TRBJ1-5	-	TGTGCCAGCAGCATAGGACGGAATAATCAGCCCCAGCATTTT	CASSIGRNNQPQHF
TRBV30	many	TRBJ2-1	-	TGTGCCTGGAGTCGTAAACCTGAGCAGTTCTTC	CAWSRKPEQFF
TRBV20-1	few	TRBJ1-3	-	TGCAGTGCCAGCACACAGGTTGACTCTGGAAACACCATATATTTT	CSASTQVDSGNTIYF
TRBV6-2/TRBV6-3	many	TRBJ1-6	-	TGTGCCAGCAGTTACTCGAAGGGGTCGGATTCACCCCTCCACTTT	CASSYSKGSDSPLHF
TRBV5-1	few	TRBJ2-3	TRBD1	TGCGCCAGCAGCTACGGGACAGTCACAGATACGCAGTATTTT	CASSYGTVTDTQYF
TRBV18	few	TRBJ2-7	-	TGTGCCAGCTCACCAAATCGGCTGGACGAGCAGTACTTC	CASSPNRLDEQYF
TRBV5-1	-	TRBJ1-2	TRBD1	TGCGCCAGCAGCTTGGATGGACAGGGGGGTGATGGCTACACCTTC	CASSLDGQGGDGYTF
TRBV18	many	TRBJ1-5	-	TGTGCCAGCTCACCTCGGGGAGGGGGTCAGCCCCAGCATTTT	CASSPRGGGQPQHF
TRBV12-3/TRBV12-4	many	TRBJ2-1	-	TGTGCCAGCAAGGACAGGACTAACAATGAGCAGTTCTTC	CASKDRTNNEQFF
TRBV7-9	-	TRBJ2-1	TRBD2	TGTGCCAGCAGCTTGTCCCTAGGGGCGGGAGGGGCGAATGAGCAGTTCTTC	CASSLSLGAGGANEQFF
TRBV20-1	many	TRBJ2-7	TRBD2	TGCAGTGCTCCCATTCTAACGGGAGGGACCCACGAGCAGTACTTC	CSAPILTGGTHEQYF
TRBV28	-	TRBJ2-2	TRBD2	TGTGCCAGCAGCCCCTCCGCGGGGGGCCCACGAGAGGGGGAGCTGTTTTTT	CASSPSAGGPREGELFF
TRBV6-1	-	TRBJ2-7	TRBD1	TGTGCCAGCAGACGACAGGGAGTCGGCTCCTACGAGCAGTACTTC	CASRRQGVGSYEQYF
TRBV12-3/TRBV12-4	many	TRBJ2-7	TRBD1	TGTGCCAGCAGTTTAGGGACAGGCAACTACGAGCAGTACTTC	CASSLGTGNYEQYF
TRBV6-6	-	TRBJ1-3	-	TGTGCCAGCAGTTACCGGGGGCGTGCTGGAAACACCATATATTTT	CASSYRGRAGNTIYF
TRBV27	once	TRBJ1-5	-	TGTGCCAGCAGGGCGACTCCTTATAGCAATCAGCCCCAGCATTTT	CASRATPYSNQPQHF
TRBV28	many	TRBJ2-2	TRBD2	TGTGCCAGCAGCCAAGGGACTAGCGTGTCAACCGGGGAGCTGTTTTTT	CASSQGTSVSTGELFF
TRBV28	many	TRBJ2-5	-	TGTGCCAGCAGTACACCCCCTAAGACCCAGTACTTC	CASSTPPKTQYF
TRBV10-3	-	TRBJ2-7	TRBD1	TGTGCCATCAGTTCTGACAGGGGGTCCTACGAGCAGTACTTC	CAISSDRGSYEQYF